This entry is about one T cell receptor (beta chain). Its antigen remains unknown. The data derive from a study of T cells in Graves' hyperthyroidism and ophthalmopathy. Study observations and caveats: Blood shared most expanded thyroid clonotypes above 0.001.

RNA transcripts provided the source from which TCR beta CDR3 regions were amplified. HTBI primers drove first-round RT-PCR of the TCR CDR3. TCRdb analysed the multiplex PCR reads with MiXCR anew, one entry per CDR3 protein. Of 450,000 to 700,000 distinct CDR3 sequences listed, 35% to 55% are singletons. The germline V gene has CDR1 SQVTM and CDR2 ANQGSEA. The CDR3 consists of 14 residues. The V and J ends lost 1 base and 2 bases respectively, with 12 bases between them. The receptor was isolated from an adult woman with Graves' disease, either hyperthyroidism or ophthalmopathy (not recorded which). V gene TRBV29-1 combines with J gene TRBJ2-7, with D possibly matching TRBD2 (6 bases). Sequences were obtained from peripheral blood or thyroid tissue (not recorded which). The CDR3 loop reads CSVEGGEPPYEQYF. CDR3 nucleotides: TGCAGCGTTGAAGGGGGGGAACCCCCCTACGAGCAGTACTTC.